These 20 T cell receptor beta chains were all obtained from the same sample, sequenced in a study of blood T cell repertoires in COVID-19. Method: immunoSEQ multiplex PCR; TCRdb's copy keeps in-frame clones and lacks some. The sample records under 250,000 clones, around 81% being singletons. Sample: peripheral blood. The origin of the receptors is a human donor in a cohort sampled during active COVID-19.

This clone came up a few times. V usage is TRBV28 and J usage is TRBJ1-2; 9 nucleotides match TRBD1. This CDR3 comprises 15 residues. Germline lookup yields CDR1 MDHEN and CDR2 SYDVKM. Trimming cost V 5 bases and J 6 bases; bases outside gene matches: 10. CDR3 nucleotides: TGTGCCAGCAGTCGGCCGGGACAGGGAATGAATGGCTACACCTTC. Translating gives CASSRPGQGMNGYTF.

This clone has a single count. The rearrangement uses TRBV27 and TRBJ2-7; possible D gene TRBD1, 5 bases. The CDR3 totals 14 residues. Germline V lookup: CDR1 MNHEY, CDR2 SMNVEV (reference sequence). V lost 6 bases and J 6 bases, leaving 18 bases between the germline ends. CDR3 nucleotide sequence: TGTGCCAGCAGCAAGGGGCAGGAGTACGGCGAGCAGTACTTC. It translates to CASSKGQEYGEQYF.

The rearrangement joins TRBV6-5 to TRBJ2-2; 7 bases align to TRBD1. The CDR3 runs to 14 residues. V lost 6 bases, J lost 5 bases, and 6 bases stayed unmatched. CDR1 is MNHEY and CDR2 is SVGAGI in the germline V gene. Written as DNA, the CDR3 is TGTGCCAGCAGCTGGAGACAGGGAACCGGGGAGCTGTTTTTT. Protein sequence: CASSWRQGTGELFF.

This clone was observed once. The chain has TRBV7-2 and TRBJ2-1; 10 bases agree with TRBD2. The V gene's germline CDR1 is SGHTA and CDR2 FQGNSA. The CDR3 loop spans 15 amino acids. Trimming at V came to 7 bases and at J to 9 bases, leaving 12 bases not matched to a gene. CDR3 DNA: TGTGCCAGCACCCTCAGTAGCGGGGGGCTAATTGAGCAGTTCTTC. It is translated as CASTLSSGGLIEQFF.

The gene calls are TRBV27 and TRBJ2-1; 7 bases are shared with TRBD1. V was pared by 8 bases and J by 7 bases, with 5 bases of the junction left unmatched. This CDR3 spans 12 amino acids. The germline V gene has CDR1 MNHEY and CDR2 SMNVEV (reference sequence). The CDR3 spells CASEGQSNEQFF. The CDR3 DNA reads TGTGCCAGCGAGGGACAGAGTAATGAGCAGTTCTTC.

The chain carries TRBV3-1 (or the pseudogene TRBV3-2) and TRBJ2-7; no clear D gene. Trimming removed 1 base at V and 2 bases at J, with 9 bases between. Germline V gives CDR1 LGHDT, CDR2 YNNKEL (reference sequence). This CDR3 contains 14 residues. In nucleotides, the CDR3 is TGTGCCAGCAGCCAAGGGTGGCTTACCTACGAGCAGTACTTC. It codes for CASSQGWLTYEQYF.

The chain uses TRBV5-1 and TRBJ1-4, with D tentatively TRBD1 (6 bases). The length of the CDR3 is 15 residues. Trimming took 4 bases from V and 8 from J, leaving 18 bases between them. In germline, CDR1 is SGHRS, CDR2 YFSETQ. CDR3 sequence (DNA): TGCGCCAGCAGCCGCGGGGGCGGGCAGGACGAAAAACTGTTTTTT. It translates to CASSRGGGQDEKLFF.

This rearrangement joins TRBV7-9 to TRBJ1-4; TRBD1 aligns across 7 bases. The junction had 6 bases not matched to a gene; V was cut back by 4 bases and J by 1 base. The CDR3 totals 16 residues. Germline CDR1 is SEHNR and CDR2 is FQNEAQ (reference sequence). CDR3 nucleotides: TGTGCCAGCAGCTCCGATTACAGGGGAACTAATGAAAAACTGTTTTTT. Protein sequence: CASSSDYRGTNEKLFF. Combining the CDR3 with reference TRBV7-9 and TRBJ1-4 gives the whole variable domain DTGVSQNPRHKITKRGQNVTFRCDPISEHNRLYWYRQTLGQGPEFLTYFQNEAQLEKSRLLSDRFSAERPKGSFSTLEIQRTEQGDSAMYLCASSSDYRGTNEKLFFGSGTQLSVL.

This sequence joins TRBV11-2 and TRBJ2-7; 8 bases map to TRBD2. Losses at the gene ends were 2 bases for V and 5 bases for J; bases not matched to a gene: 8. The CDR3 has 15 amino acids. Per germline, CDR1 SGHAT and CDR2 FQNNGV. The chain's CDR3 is CASSLLAGMGNEQYF. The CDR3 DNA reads TGTGCCAGCAGCTTACTAGCGGGCATGGGAAACGAGCAGTACTTC.

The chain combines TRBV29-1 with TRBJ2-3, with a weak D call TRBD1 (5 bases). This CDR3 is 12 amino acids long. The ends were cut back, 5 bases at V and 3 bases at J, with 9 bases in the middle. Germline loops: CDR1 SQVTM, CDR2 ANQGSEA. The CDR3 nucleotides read TGCAGCGTTCGTTCAGGGACAGATACGCAGTATTTT. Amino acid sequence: CSVRSGTDTQYF.

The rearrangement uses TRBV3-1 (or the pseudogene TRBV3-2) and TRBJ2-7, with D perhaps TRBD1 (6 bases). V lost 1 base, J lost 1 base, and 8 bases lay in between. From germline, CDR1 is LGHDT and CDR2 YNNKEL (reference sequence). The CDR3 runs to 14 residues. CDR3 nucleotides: TGTGCCAGCAGCCAAGGCAGGGGATCCTACGAGCAGTACTTC. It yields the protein CASSQGRGSYEQYF.

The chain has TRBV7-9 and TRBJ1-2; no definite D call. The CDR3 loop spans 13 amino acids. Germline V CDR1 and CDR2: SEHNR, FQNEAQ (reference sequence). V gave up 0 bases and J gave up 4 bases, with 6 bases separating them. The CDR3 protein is CASSLALGYGYTF. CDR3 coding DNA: TGTGCCAGCAGCTTAGCGCTAGGCTATGGCTACACCTTC.

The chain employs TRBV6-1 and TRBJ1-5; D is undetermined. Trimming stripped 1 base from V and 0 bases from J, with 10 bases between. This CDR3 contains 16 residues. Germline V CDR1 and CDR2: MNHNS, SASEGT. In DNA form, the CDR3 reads TGTGCCAGCAGTGAAGGGTCAGGATATAGCAATCAGCCCCAGCATTTT. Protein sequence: CASSEGSGYSNQPQHF.

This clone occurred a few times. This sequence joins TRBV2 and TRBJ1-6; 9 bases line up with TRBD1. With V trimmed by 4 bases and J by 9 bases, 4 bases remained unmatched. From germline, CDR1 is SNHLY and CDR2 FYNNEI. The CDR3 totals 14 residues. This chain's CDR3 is CASSVQGAFSPLHF. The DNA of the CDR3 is TGTGCCAGCAGTGTACAGGGGGCGTTTTCACCCCTCCACTTT.

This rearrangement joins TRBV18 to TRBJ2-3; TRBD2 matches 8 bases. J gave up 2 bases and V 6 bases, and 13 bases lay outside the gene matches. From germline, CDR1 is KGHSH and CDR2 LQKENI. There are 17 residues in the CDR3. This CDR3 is CASSRGTLAGITDTQYF. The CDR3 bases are TGTGCCAGCTCCCGGGGGACGTTAGCGGGAATCACAGATACGCAGTATTTT.

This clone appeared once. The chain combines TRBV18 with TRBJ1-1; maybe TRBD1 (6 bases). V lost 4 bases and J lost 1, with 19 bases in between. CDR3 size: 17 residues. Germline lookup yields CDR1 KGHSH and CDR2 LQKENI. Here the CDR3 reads CASSLELAGTKNTEAFF. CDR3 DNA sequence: TGTGCCAGCTCACTCGAGCTGGCCGGGACAAAGAACACTGAAGCTTTCTTT.

The DNA for the CDR3 is TGTGCCAGCAGCCGAGGACAGACCAATAATGAAAAACTGTTTTTT. This encodes CASSRGQTNNEKLFF. The chain has TRBV7-8 and TRBJ1-4; D possibly corresponds to TRBD1 (6 bases). There are 15 residues in the CDR3. The V end lost 5 bases, the J end lost 4 bases, and 14 bases lay between the germline ends. The germline V gene has CDR1 SGHVS and CDR2 FQNEAQ.

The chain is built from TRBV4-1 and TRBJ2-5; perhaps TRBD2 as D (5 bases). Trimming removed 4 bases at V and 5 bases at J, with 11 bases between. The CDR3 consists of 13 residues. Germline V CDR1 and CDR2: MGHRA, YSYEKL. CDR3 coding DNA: TGCGCCAGCAGCCGTACTAGAGGGGAGACCCAGTACTTC. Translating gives CASSRTRGETQYF.

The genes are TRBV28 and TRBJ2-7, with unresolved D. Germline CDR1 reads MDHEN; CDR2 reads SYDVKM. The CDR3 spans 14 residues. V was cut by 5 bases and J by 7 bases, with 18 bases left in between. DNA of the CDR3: TGTGCCAGCAGTCCCCGCCTTCCCCCCAGGGAGCAGTACTTC. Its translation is CASSPRLPPREQYF. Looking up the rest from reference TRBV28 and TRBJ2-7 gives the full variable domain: DVKVTQSSRYLVKRTGEKVFLECVQDMDHENMFWYRQDPGLGLRLIYFSYDVKMKEKGDIPEGYSVSREKKERFSLILESASTNQTSMYLCASSPRLPPREQYFGPGTRLTVT.

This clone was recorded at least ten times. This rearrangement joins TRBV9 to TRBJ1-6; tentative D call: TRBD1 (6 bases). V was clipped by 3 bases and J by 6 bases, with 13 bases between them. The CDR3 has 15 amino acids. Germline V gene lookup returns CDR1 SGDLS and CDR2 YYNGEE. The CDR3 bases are TGTGCCAGCAGCGCTACAGGGCTAAGTAATTCACCCCTCCACTTT. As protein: CASSATGLSNSPLHF. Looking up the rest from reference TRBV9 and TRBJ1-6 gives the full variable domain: DSGVTQTPKHLITATGQRVTLRCSPRSGDLSVYWYQQSLDQGLQFLIQYYNGEERAKGNILERFSAQQFPDLHSELNLSSLELGDSALYFCASSATGLSNSPLHFGNGTRLTVT.